The subject of this entry is one TCR beta chain. Its antigen remains unknown. Sequenced by immunoSEQ multiplex PCR; TCRdb stores in-frame clones only, minus some. The sample shows 130,000 to 150,000 clones, about 93% of them seen only once. The sample is drawn from a study of T cell responses to AZD1222 COVID-19 vaccine. The study's findings and limits: Increased Spike-specific TCR breadth and depth were observed after two AZD1222 doses. As reported, nearly half of all spike-specific TCRs target variant regions that are unmutated. Donors skewed white British and female; clonal diversity was possibly underestimated.

The sequence came from an adult in good health. Sequencing used peripheral blood, obtained on day 0 of AZD1222 vaccination.

In DNA, the CDR3 is TGTGCCACCAGCAGAGATCAGGGGTGGGCTTTCTTT. Protein: CATSRDQGWAFF. The chain is built from TRBV15 and TRBJ1-1; maybe TRBD1 (6 bases). The CDR3 spans 12 residues. Deletions cut 0 bases from V and 11 bases from J, with 10 bases between. From germline, CDR1 is LNHNV and CDR2 YYDKDF (reference sequence). Looking up the rest from reference TRBV15 and TRBJ1-1 gives the full variable domain: DAMVIQNPRYQVTQFGKPVTLSCSQTLNHNVMYWYQQKSSQAPKLLFHYYDKDFNNEADTPDNFQSRRPNTSFCFLDIRSPGLGDTAMYLCATSRDQGWAFFGQGTRLTVV.